What follows is one T cell receptor (beta chain) and its context. What antigen it recognizes has not been identified. Base qualities are missing; no much larger clone stands one base away. These data originate in a study of CD8 T cells in ankylosing spondylitis (TCRdb year 2017). Looking at the study overall: The study set out to find disease-linked TCR variants by profiling T cell receptor beta repertoires in ankylosing spondylitis patients and healthy donors. The full study cohort comprised around 23 ankylosing spondylitis patients and some 100 healthy donors. Peripheral blood samples were taken, and synovial fluid was additionally collected from ankylosing spondylitis patients.

For sequencing, an Illumina HiSeq 2500 was employed. Quantitative 5'-RACE with molecular barcodes was used to prepare TCR beta libraries. As for the original processing: To identify disease-linked TCR variants, a new computational method was used, one built on a probabilistic model of VDJ rearrangement. TCRdb ran its own pipeline on the public reads, namely fastp trimming at Q25 and MiXCR clone calling, and kept in-frame beta chains. All rows with the same CDR3 protein become a single entry with the most common DNA and genes. The V and J calls reflect TCRdb's pipeline rather than the authors' work. Within this sample are over 600,000 distinct CDR3 sequences, with under 20% of them counted one time only. Around 19% of the sample comes from the top ten. The paper as a whole reports these results and caveats: The disease-linked clones had a CD8+ phenotype and were found at relatively low frequencies in peripheral blood. Significant enrichment of the disease-linked clones was reported in matched synovial fluid samples from ankylosing spondylitis patients. Some TCR beta motif variants had previously been reported in synovial fluid and blood of reactive arthritis patients, which suggested common disease-initiation mechanisms. A TCR beta motif made up of about eight highly homologous amino acid variants appeared to be characteristic of blood from ankylosing spondylitis patients.

The CDR3, from cysteine to phenylalanine, totals 14 residues. The DNA shown is the 42-base CDR3, in frame from base 1. Between the V and J ends, shortened by 0 bases and 5 bases respectively, the junction contains 7 bases. CDR1 and CDR2 (MNHEY, SVGEGT) derive from the germline V gene. The receptor's source is a male donor with ankylosing spondylitis. The source material was blood, either unsorted or a sorted T cell fraction (not recorded which). The rearrangement joined TRBV6-2 or TRBV6-3 to TRBJ2-2, with no reliable assignment of the D segment. The CDR3 amino acid sequence is: CASSYSMQTGELFF. The nucleotide sequence is TGTGCCAGCAGTTACTCGATGCAGACCGGGGAGCTGTTTTTT.